The 29 T cell receptor beta chains given below trace back to one sample, sequenced in a study of blood T cell repertoires in COVID-19. The protocol was immunoSEQ multiplex PCR, while the TCRdb copy is restricted to in-frame clones and leaves out a portion. The table includes over 200,000 clones, around nine tenths detected once. Sequenced input: peripheral blood. Receptor source: a woman aged 60-70 years with acute or convalescent COVID-19.

The chain joins TRBV30 to TRBJ1-3, with TRBD1 matching over 7 bases. This CDR3 is built from 17 residues. V trimming: 5 bases; J trimming: 0 bases; junction bases outside the gene matches: 13. Germline V gene sequence: CDR1 GTSNPN, CDR2 SVGIG (reference sequence). CDR3: CAWGTPGQRSSGNTIYF. The CDR3 nucleotides read TGTGCCTGGGGTACGCCGGGACAGCGATCCTCTGGAAACACCATATATTTT.

The chain carries TRBV10-3 and TRBJ2-1, with TRBD2 as a possible D gene (7 bases). CDR1 is ENHRY, CDR2 SYGVKD, per germline. Trimming pared 6 bases from V and 8 bases from J, leaving 14 bases between. The CDR3 covers 13 residues. CDR3 in DNA: TGTGCCATCAGGGCCGGGGGGCCTGATGAGCAGTTCTTC. It translates to CAIRAGGPDEQFF.

The genes are TRBV24-1 and TRBJ1-4; TRBD1 aligns across 7 bases. The CDR3 consists of 14 residues. Losses at the gene ends were 9 bases for V and 3 bases for J; bases not matched to a gene: 6. In germline, CDR1 is KGHDR, CDR2 SFDVKD. The DNA for the CDR3 is TGTGCCACCGTCTCAGGGGGACCTAATGAAAAACTGTTTTTT. Translation gives CATVSGGPNEKLFF.

This chain joins TRBV7-3 and TRBJ2-3; no firm D call. The CDR3 has 14 residues. Looked up from germline, CDR1 is SGHTA and CDR2 is FQGTGA. Trimming stripped 2 bases from V and 3 bases from J, with 9 bases between. Here the CDR3 DNA reads TGTGCCAGCAGCTTATCAGCGCGAACAGATACGCAGTATTTT. It yields the protein CASSLSARTDTQYF.

The chain joins TRBV9 to TRBJ2-2; D is unclear. Germline lookup yields CDR1 SGDLS and CDR2 YYNGEE. V was trimmed by 0 bases and J by 1 base, leaving 7 bases between them. The CDR3 has 15 amino acids. The CDR3 DNA is TGTGCCAGCAGCGTAGCTACGGGGAACACCGGGGAGCTGTTTTTT. Encoded protein: CASSVATGNTGELFF.

J is TRBJ2-5 and V is TRBV5-1; D remains ambiguous. With 2 bases removed from V and 0 bases from J, the gap between germline ends came to 8 bases. The CDR3 runs to 14 residues. Germline V gene data show CDR1 as SGHRS and CDR2 as YFSETQ. The CDR3 is CASSFYGYQETQYF. CDR3 DNA sequence: TGCGCCAGCAGCTTTTACGGGTACCAAGAGACCCAGTACTTC.

This clone was counted at least ten times. V gene TRBV9 combines with J gene TRBJ2-5; a weak D match, TRBD1 (5 bases). V lost 0 bases, J lost 4 bases, and 7 bases lay in between. There are 13 residues in the CDR3. CDR1 and CDR2 from the germline V gene are SGDLS and YYNGEE. In DNA, the CDR3 is TGTGCCAGCAGCGTAGGACAGTCAGAGACCCAGTACTTC. Translating it yields CASSVGQSETQYF.

This clone showed up just once. J is TRBJ2-7 and V is TRBV29-1; D might be TRBD2 (5 bases). V lost 7 bases and J lost 4, with 11 bases in between. The germline gives CDR1 SQVTM, CDR2 ANQGSEA. The CDR3 is 11 residues long. The CDR3 bases are TGCAGCGCCGGGGAACCTTACGAGCAGTACTTC. It translates to CSAGEPYEQYF.

The chain joins TRBV5-1 to TRBJ1-4; possible D gene TRBD1, 6 bases. CDR3 length: 14 amino acids. From germline, CDR1 is SGHRS and CDR2 YFSETQ. Deletions cut 4 bases from V and 7 bases from J, with 14 bases between. In DNA, the CDR3 is TGCGCCAGCAGCAAGGGACAAGGGCTTGAAAAACTGTTTTTT. Protein: CASSKGQGLEKLFF.

In DNA, the CDR3 is TGTGCCAGCAGTCAACAGGGTTCCGGGGAGCTGTTTTTT. This codes for CASSQQGSGELFF. The chain has TRBV7-7 and TRBJ2-2; D might be TRBD1 (6 bases). The CDR3 totals 13 residues. V lost 6 bases to trimming and J lost 6 bases, with 11 bases between them. Germline assignment: CDR1 SSHAT and CDR2 FNYEAQ (reference sequence).

The rearrangement joins TRBV6-2 or TRBV6-3 to TRBJ2-2; the match to TRBD1 covers 8 bases. The trim removed 4 bases at V and 3 bases at J, leaving 4 bases unmatched. Germline lookup yields CDR1 MNHEY and CDR2 SVGEGT. The CDR3 runs 15 residues. In DNA, the CDR3 is TGTGCCAGCAGTTTTGGGACAGGTCACACCGGGGAGCTGTTTTTT. Its translation is CASSFGTGHTGELFF.

The V gene is TRBV11-2, the J gene TRBJ2-2; D might be TRBD2 (6 bases). The germline V gene has CDR1 SGHAT and CDR2 FQNNGV. CDR3 length: 12 residues. The V gene lost 8 bases and the J gene lost 8 bases, with 12 bases spanning the gap. The CDR3 protein is CASRRGPGELFF. The CDR3 DNA follows: TGTGCCAGCCGGCGGGGCCCTGGGGAGCTGTTTTTT.

The rearrangement joins TRBV6-1 to TRBJ2-5, with a tentative D call TRBD1 (6 bases). Germline CDR1 reads MNHNS; CDR2 reads SASEGT. There are 16 residues in the CDR3. The germline V and J ends were trimmed by 3 bases and 2 bases, with 16 bases remaining between them. The CDR3 nucleotides are TGTGCCAGCAGTGATTCCCTCGGACAGCTACAAGAGACCCAGTACTTC. This gives the protein CASSDSLGQLQETQYF.

The chain links TRBV30 to TRBJ2-7; D not resolved. Looked up from germline, CDR1 is GTSNPN and CDR2 is SVGIG (reference sequence). The CDR3 spans 11 residues. The ends were cut back, 4 bases at V and 5 bases at J, with 9 bases in the middle. The CDR3 region has the DNA TGTGCCTGGACCGGTTACCACGAGCAGTACTTC. Protein product: CAWTGYHEQYF.

The chain uses TRBV30 and TRBJ2-3; TRBD2 is a possible D gene (7 bases). The germline V gene encodes CDR1 GTSNPN and CDR2 SVGIG (reference sequence). V gave up 0 bases and J gave up 3 bases, with 13 bases separating them. There are 15 residues in the CDR3. The CDR3 DNA is TGTGCCTGGAGTGTAGGGGGGAGGGGGACAGATACGCAGTATTTT. It translates to CAWSVGGRGTDTQYF. The full variable domain, rest sourced from reference TRBV30 and TRBJ2-3, is SQTIHQWPATLVQPVGSPLSLECTVEGTSNPNLYWYRQAAGRGLQLLFYSVGIGQISSEVPQNLSASRPQDRQFILSSKKLLLSDSGFYLCAWSVGGRGTDTQYFGPGTRLTVL.

V gene TRBV25-1 combines with J gene TRBJ1-6; D is possibly TRBD1 (5 bases). V was cut by 8 bases and J by 8 bases, with 22 bases left in between. The CDR3 sequence is 16 residues long. Per germline, CDR1 MGHDK and CDR2 SYGVNS. The CDR3 DNA follows: TGTGCCAGCCGACTACGGGGAGGAGCGGGGGATTCACCCCTCCACTTT. Translating gives CASRLRGGAGDSPLHF. Drawing the rest from reference TRBV25-1 and TRBJ1-6, the complete variable domain is EADIYQTPRYLVIGTGKKITLECSQTMGHDKMYWYQQDPGMELHLIHYSYGVNSTEKGDLSSESTVSRIRTEHFPLTLESARPSHTSQYLCASRLRGGAGDSPLHFGNGTRLTVT.

This clone has at least ten counts. The gene calls are TRBV11-2 and TRBJ1-1, with 8 bases identical to TRBD1. Unmatched junction bases numbered 6, after V lost 2 bases and J lost 4 bases. Looked up from germline, CDR1 is SGHAT and CDR2 is FQNNGV. The CDR3 extends over 15 amino acids. Written as DNA, the CDR3 is TGTGCCAGCAGCTTATATACAGGGGGTAGCACTGAAGCTTTCTTT. Translation gives CASSLYTGGSTEAFF.

The V call is TRBV25-1, the J call TRBJ1-2, with 9 bases that match TRBD1. V dropped 6 bases and J dropped 0; count of bases not matched to a gene: 14. Germline CDR1 is MGHDK and CDR2 is SYGVNS. The CDR3 totals 18 residues. The DNA for the CDR3 is TGTGCCAGCAGCCCAGAGTGGGGACAGGGCGTTTCTAACTATGGCTACACCTTC. Translation gives CASSPEWGQGVSNYGYTF.

The chain is built from TRBV19 and TRBJ2-3, with 8 bases fitting TRBD1. Trimming took 5 bases from V and 0 from J; bases not matched to a gene: 4. This CDR3 comprises 15 residues. CDR1 is LNHDA and CDR2 is SQIVND in the germline V gene (reference sequence). The DNA for the CDR3 is TGTGCCAGTAGTTCGTACAGGGGGAGCACAGATACGCAGTATTTT. Protein product: CASSSYRGSTDTQYF.

This clone was recorded once. This chain links TRBV30 with TRBJ2-3; possibly TRBD1 for D (5 bases). CDR1 is GTSNPN and CDR2 is SVGIG in the germline V gene (reference sequence). V lost 2 bases to trimming and J lost 2 bases, with 17 bases between them. CDR3 length: 16 amino acids. In DNA form, the CDR3 reads TGTGCCTGGAGTCGCCAGGGCCAAGGCTTCACAGATACGCAGTATTTT. Translated: CAWSRQGQGFTDTQYF. Based on the CDR3 plus reference TRBV30 and TRBJ2-3, the full variable domain is SQTIHQWPATLVQPVGSPLSLECTVEGTSNPNLYWYRQAAGRGLQLLFYSVGIGQISSEVPQNLSASRPQDRQFILSSKKLLLSDSGFYLCAWSRQGQGFTDTQYFGPGTRLTVL.

This clone has a single count. The chain couples TRBV2 to TRBJ1-5; D perhaps matches TRBD1 (5 bases). V was clipped by 2 bases and J by 10 bases, with 12 bases between them. The germline gives CDR1 SNHLY, CDR2 FYNNEI. This CDR3 comprises 13 residues. This CDR3 is CASSESRVSPQHF. DNA of the CDR3: TGTGCCAGCAGTGAATCCAGGGTAAGCCCCCAGCATTTT.

V is TRBV9 and J is TRBJ1-2, with 7 bases aligning to TRBD1. The V and J ends lost 3 bases and 8 bases, in that order; junction bases with no gene match: 7. CDR3 length equals 13 residues. Looked up from germline, CDR1 is SGDLS and CDR2 is YYNGEE. CDR3 DNA sequence: TGTGCCAGCAGCGGGATAGGGGGCGGAGGCTACACCTTC. Its translation: CASSGIGGGGYTF.

The V gene is TRBV28, the J gene TRBJ2-1; no clear D. The CDR3 extends over 12 amino acids. The V gene lost 2 bases and the J gene lost 12 bases, with 11 bases spanning the gap. CDR1 MDHEN and CDR2 SYDVKM come from the germline V gene. CDR3 DNA: TGTGCCAGCAGTTTACCCCGACTGGGGCAGTTCTTC. Protein: CASSLPRLGQFF.

This chain uses TRBV28 with TRBJ1-6; no definite D call. Trimming took 0 bases from V and 6 from J, leaving 9 bases between them. This CDR3 comprises 15 residues. The germline gives CDR1 MDHEN, CDR2 SYDVKM. CDR3 residues: CASSLWGGSNSPLHF. The CDR3 DNA follows: TGTGCCAGCAGTTTATGGGGTGGGAGTAATTCACCCCTCCACTTT.

The chain links TRBV6-5 to TRBJ1-2, with a weak D call TRBD1 (5 bases). Germline loops: CDR1 MNHEY, CDR2 SVGAGI. CDR3 size: 13 residues. The V end lost 6 bases, the J end lost 8 bases, and 16 bases lay between the germline ends. Here the CDR3 reads CASRLDRAQGYTF. In DNA form, the CDR3 reads TGTGCCAGCAGGCTAGACAGAGCCCAGGGCTACACCTTC.

The rearrangement links TRBV27 to TRBJ1-5; no reliable D call. In germline, CDR1 is MNHEY, CDR2 SMNVEV (reference sequence). This CDR3 contains 17 residues. V shed 1 base and J shed 1 base, with 14 bases lying between them. The CDR3 DNA reads TGTGCCAGCAGTTTATTAACACCAGGCGGGAGCAATCAGCCCCAGCATTTT. It translates to CASSLLTPGGSNQPQHF.

The rearrangement links TRBV2 to TRBJ1-1; D gene ambiguous. Germline CDR1 and CDR2: SNHLY and FYNNEI. The length of the CDR3 is 15 residues. The germline V and J ends were trimmed by 7 bases and 3 bases, with 18 bases remaining between them. CDR3 loop: CASTPGRSTHTEAFF. The DNA of the CDR3 is TGTGCCAGCACCCCTGGGAGGTCGACGCACACTGAAGCTTTCTTT.

In this sample, this clone turned up once. V usage is TRBV11-3 and J usage is TRBJ2-7; possible D gene TRBD1, 5 bases. The germline V gene encodes CDR1 SGHNT and CDR2 YENEEA. The V end lost 5 bases, the J end lost 5 bases, and 10 bases lay between the germline ends. The CDR3 has 12 residues. The CDR3 spells CASSPQGDEQYF. The CDR3 DNA reads TGTGCCAGCAGCCCTCAGGGTGACGAGCAGTACTTC.

A word on this clone: Other DNA variants within this sample encode the same CDR3. The chain carries TRBV30 and TRBJ1-2; D may be TRBD1 (5 bases). CDR3 length: 11 amino acids. Per germline, CDR1 GTSNPN and CDR2 SVGIG (reference sequence). The V gene lost 0 bases and the J gene lost 7 bases, with 6 bases spanning the gap. As DNA, the CDR3 is TGTGCCTGGAGTGTAAGGGGTGGCTACACCTTC. As protein: CAWSVRGGYTF.